The sequence of this TCR beta chain was determined in a study of T-cell memory formation after mild COVID-19 (dated by TCRdb to the early 2020s). Background on the whole study: TCR sequence clusters from the two donors were found to be largely donor specific. In two donors, T-cell clones that expanded and contracted after mild COVID-19 were followed by sequencing TCRalpha and TCRbeta repertoires longitudinally. Two young, previously healthy adult volunteers, one female and one male, were included in the cohort.

Ficoll-Paque density gradient centrifugation was used to isolate PBMCs. According to the germline V gene (reference sequence), CDR1 reads MNHNY and CDR2 reads SVGAGI. Germline trimming: 6 bases from V, 8 bases from J; junction bases outside gene matches: 8. From its cysteine to its phenylalanine, the CDR3 spans 15 amino acids. Solely the CDR3 DNA is kept, with 45 bases framed from the first base. Broad study findings and their caveats: From day 15 to 85, contracting clones showed balanced CD4/CD8 phenotypes, whereas a second wave of clones that expanded from day 15 to 37 leaned towards CD4+. Contracting CD4+ clones appeared mostly in the CM and EM memory subsets, whereas CD8+ clones were enriched in EMRA. Some responding clones were found in pre-infection memory, which suggests that pre-existing cross-reactive memory T cells took part in the SARS-CoV-2 response. Only a couple of mild cases were covered by the study, and larger cohorts that include severe cases with pre-infection samples were considered necessary. The second-wave clones that peaked on day 37 were not confirmed to be SARS-CoV-2 specific.

This clonotype was observed a few times. Its recognized antigen is unknown. Base qualities were left out, and no much larger clone turns up one base away. Sequenced on an Illumina NovaSeq 6000. TCRalpha and TCRbeta cDNA libraries were constructed by 5'RACE with constant-segment primers, with sample barcodes and unique molecular identifiers being introduced. RNA was extracted from every sample with Trizol reagent. Amplification of the libraries took two PCR steps, and the second step added a second sample barcode plus Illumina TruSeq adapters. The libraries were sequenced on an Illumina NovaSeq using 2 x 150 bp paired-end reads. The paper's data handling went like this. Demultiplexing of reads and collapsing into UMI-guided consensus sequences were performed with migec v1.2.7. Using mixcr v2.1.11, UMI consensuses were aligned to TRA and TRB V and J templates and then assembled into clonotypes. A clonotype was counted as expanded or contracted only when both edgeR and NoisET called the clonotype significant, with the noise models trained on biological replicates. For edgeR calls, the cutoffs were a false discovery rate-adjusted p below 0.01 and a log2 fold-change threshold of 1. As an exploratory analysis of dynamics, PCA with hierarchical clustering was applied to max-normalized trajectories of the 1000 most abundant clonotypes. Separately sequenced CD4+ and CD8+ repertoires were used to assign the CD4 or CD8 phenotype of responding clones. The public reads were reprocessed in TCRdb via fastp at Q25 and MiXCR, keeping in-frame beta chains. Each CDR3 protein appears once, grouped with its most common genes and DNA. TCRdb assigned the V and J calls; the authors' analysis was not used. Present in this sample are roughly 300,000 distinct CDR3 sequences, approximately 8.4% of which were seen just once. Less than 25% of the sample lies in the top ten.

Here the chain combines TRBV6-6 and TRBJ2-1, and 12 bases in between align with TRBD2. The sequence was obtained from a man younger than 35 who had mild COVID-19 (a few samples of this study predate the infection). The sample titles of this study are shuffled in the database, so cell type and time point are left out; the donor was told from shared clones. Sequencing was carried out using PBMCs or a T cell subset sorted from them (not recorded which). The DNA sequence follows: TGTGCCAGCAGACCTCTAGCGGGGGGGCCTCATGAGCAGTTCTTC. Protein translation: CASRPLAGGPHEQFF.